This T cell receptor (beta chain) was recovered during a study of blood T cell repertoires in COVID-19. Study as a whole: Samples came from the United States, Italy and Spain, spanning acute and convalescent COVID-19.

The CDR3 extends over 13 amino acids. In germline, CDR1 is KGHSH, CDR2 LQKENI. Trimming removed 6 bases at V and 5 bases at J, with 13 bases between. A word on this clone: Other nucleotide sequences in the sample specify the same CDR3.

The data were produced by immunoSEQ multiplex PCR, yet TCRdb's version contains in-frame clones alone and is incomplete. The repertoire has under 200,000 clones, around four fifths of them found once; the top ten carry about 8.8%. This chain connects TRBV18 to TRBJ2-5; tentatively, D is TRBD1 (5 bases). Sequencing was performed on peripheral blood. The TCR comes from a woman of 80 years or more with COVID-19, enrolled during active disease. CDR3 nucleotide sequence: TGTGCCAGCTCGCCTGGGGCCCAGGAGACCCAGTACTTC. It encodes CASSPGAQETQYF.